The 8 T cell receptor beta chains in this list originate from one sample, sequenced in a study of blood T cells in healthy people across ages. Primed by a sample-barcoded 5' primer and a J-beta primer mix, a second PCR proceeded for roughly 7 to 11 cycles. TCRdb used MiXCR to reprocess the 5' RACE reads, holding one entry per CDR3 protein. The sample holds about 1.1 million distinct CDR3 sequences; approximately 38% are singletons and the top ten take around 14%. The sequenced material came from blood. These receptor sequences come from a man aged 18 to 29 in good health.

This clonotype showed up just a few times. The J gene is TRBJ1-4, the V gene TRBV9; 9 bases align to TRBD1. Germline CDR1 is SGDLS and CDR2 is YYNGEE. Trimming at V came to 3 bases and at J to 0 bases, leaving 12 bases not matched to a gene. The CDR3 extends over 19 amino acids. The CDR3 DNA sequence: TGTGCCAGCAGCGCCGTCCCGGGACAGGGATCTTCAACTAATGAAAAACTGTTTTTT. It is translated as CASSAVPGQGSSTNEKLFF.

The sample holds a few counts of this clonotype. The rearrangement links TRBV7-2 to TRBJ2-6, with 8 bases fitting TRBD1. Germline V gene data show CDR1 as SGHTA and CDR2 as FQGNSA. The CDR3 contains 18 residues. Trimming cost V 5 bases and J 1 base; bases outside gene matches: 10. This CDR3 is CASSPGDRFLSGANVLTF. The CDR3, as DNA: TGTGCCAGCAGCCCGGGGGACAGGTTCCTTTCTGGGGCCAACGTCCTGACTTTC.

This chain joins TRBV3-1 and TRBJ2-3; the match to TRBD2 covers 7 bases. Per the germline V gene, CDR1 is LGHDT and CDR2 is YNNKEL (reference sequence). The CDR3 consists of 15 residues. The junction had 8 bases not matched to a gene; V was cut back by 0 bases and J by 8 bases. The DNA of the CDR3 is TGTGCCAGCAGCCAAGAGAGGTCTAGCGGTGGTACGCAGTATTTT. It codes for CASSQERSSGGTQYF.

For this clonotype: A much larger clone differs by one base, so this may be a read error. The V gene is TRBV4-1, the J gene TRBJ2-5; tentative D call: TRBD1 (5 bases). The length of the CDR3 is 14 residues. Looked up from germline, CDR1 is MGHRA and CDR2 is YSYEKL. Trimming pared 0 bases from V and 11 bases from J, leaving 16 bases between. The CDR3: CASSQEPGNSEQYF. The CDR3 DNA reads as TGCGCCAGCAGCCAAGAGCCAGGGAATAGTGAGCAGTACTTC.

The CDR3, as DNA: TGCAGTGCTAGAGCGCCTAGCGGGGGGAGCTCCTACAATGAGCAGTTCTTC. The encoded protein is CSARAPSGGSSYNEQFF. The rearrangement links TRBV20-1 to TRBJ2-1; 11 positions agree with TRBD2. The CDR3 runs 17 residues. CDR1 is DFQATT and CDR2 is SNEGSKA in the germline V gene (reference sequence). With V trimmed by 1 base and J by 0 bases, 5 bases remained unmatched.

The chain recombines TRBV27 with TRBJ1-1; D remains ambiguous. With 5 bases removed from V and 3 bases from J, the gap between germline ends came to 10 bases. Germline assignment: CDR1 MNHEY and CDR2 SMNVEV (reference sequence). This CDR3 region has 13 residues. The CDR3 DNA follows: TGTGCCAGCAGTGGAGGGCCTCACACTGAAGCTTTCTTT. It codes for CASSGGPHTEAFF.

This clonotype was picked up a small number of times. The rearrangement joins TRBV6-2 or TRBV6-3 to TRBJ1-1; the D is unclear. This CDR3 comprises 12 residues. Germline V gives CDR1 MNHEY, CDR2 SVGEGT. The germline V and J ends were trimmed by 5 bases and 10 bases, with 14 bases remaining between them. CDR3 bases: TGTGCCAGCAGTACCGGGCCCCTGGGAGCTTTCTTT. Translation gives CASSTGPLGAFF.

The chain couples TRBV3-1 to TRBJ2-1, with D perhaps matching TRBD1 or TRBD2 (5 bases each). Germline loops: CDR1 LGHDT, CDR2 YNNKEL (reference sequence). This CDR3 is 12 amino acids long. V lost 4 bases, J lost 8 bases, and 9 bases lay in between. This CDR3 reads CASSPRDHEQFF. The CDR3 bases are TGTGCCAGCAGCCCACGGGACCATGAGCAGTTCTTC.